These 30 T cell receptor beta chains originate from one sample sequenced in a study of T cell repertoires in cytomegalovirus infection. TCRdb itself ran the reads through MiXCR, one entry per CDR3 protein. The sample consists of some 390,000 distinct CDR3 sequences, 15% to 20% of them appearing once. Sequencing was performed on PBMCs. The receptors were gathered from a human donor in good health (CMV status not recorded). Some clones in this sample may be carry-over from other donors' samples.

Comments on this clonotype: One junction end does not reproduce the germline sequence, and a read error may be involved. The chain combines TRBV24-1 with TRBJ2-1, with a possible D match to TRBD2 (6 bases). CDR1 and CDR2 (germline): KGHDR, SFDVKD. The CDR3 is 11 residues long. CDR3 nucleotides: TGTGCCACCAGTGACGGACTAAAAGAGATCTTC. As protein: CATSDGLKEIF.

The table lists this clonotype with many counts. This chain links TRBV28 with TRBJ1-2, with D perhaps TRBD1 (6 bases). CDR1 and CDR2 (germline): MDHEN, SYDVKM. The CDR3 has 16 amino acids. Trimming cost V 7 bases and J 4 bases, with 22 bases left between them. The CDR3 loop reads CASNTPGTQGFYGYTF. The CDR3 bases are TGTGCCAGCAACACCCCGGGCACACAGGGCTTCTATGGCTACACCTTC.

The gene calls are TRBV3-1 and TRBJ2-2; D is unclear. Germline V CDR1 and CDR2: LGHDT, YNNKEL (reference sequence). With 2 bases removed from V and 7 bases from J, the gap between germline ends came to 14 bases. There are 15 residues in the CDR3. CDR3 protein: CASSQQGLLGGELFF. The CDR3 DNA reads TGTGCCAGCAGCCAACAAGGCCTGCTTGGCGGGGAGCTGTTTTTT.

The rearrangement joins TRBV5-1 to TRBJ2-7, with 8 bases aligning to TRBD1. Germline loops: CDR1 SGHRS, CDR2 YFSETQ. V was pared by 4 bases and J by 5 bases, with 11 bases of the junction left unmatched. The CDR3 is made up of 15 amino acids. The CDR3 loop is CASSTTRQGRNEQYF. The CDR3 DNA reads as TGCGCCAGCAGCACGACCCGACAGGGGAGGAACGAGCAGTACTTC.

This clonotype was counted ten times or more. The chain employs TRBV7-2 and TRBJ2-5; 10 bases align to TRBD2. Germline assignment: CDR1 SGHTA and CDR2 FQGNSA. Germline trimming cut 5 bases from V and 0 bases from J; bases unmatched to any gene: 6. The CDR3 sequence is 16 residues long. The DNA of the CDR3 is TGTGCCAGCAGCCCTAGCGGGGGCTTTTACCAAGAGACCCAGTACTTC. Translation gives CASSPSGGFYQETQYF.

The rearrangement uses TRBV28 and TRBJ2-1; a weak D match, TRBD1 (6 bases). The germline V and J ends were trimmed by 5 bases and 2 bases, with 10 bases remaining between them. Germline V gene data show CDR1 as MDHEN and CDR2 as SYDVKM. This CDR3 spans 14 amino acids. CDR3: CASSQGGTYNEQFF. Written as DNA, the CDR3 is TGTGCCAGCAGTCAAGGGGGTACCTACAATGAGCAGTTCTTC.

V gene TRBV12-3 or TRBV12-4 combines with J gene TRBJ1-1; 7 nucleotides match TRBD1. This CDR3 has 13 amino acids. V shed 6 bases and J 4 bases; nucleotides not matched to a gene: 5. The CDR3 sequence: CASRGQSGTEAFF. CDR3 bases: TGTGCCAGCAGGGGACAGAGTGGCACTGAAGCTTTCTTT.

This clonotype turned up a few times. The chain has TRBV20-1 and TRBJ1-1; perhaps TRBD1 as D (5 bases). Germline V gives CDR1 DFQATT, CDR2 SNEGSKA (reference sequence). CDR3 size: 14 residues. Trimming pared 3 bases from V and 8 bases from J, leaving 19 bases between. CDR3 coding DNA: TGCAGTGCTAGGGAATCCCCGGGGGACCTGGAAGCTTTCTTT. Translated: CSARESPGDLEAFF.

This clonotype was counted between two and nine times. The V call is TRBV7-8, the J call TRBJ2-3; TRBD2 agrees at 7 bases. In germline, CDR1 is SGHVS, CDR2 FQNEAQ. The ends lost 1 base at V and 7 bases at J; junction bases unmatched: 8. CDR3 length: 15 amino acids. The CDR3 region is CASSLVGGSGYTQYF. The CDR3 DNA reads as TGTGCCAGCAGCTTAGTGGGCGGGAGTGGTTATACGCAGTATTTT.

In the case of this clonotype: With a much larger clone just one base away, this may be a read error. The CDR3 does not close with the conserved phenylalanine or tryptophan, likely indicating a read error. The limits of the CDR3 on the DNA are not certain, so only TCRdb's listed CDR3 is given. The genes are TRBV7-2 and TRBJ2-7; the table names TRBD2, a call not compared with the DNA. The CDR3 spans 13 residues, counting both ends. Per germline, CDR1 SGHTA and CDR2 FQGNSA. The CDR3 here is CASSFGGLASLYS.

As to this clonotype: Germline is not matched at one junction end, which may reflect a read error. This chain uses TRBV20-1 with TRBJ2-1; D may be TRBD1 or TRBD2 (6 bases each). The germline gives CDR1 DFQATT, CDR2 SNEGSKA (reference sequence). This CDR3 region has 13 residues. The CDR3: CSASPGAYNEQSF. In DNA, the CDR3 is TGCAGTGCTAGCCCGGGGGCTTACAATGAGCAGTCCTTC.

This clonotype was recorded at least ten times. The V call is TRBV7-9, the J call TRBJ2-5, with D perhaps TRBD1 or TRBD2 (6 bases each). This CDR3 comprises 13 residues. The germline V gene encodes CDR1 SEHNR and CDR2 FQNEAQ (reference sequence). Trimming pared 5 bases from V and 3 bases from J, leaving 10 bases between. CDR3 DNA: TGTGCCAGCAGCGGTAGGGGGGAAGAGACCCAGTACTTC. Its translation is CASSGRGEETQYF.

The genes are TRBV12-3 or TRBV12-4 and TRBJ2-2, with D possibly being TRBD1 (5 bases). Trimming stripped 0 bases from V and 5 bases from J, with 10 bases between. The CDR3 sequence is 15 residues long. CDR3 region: CASSLAGVGTGELFF. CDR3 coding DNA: TGTGCCAGCAGTTTAGCAGGGGTTGGGACCGGGGAGCTGTTTTTT.

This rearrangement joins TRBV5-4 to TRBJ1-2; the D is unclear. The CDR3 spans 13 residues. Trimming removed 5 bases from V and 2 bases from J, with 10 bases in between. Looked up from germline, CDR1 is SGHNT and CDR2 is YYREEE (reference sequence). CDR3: CASRRTRNYGYTF. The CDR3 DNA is TGTGCCAGCAGGCGGACTCGGAACTATGGCTACACCTTC.

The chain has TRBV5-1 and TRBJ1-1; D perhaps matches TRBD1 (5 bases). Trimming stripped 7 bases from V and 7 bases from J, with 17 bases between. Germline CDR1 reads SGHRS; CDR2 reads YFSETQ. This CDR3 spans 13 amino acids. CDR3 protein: CASGPGVLDEAFF. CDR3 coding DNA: TGCGCCAGCGGACCGGGGGTTTTGGATGAAGCTTTCTTT. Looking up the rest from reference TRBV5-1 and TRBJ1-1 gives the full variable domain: KAGVTQTPRYLIKTRGQQVTLSCSPISGHRSVSWYQQTPGQGLQFLFEYFSETQRNKGNFPGRFSGRQFSNSRSEMNVSTLELGDSALYLCASGPGVLDEAFFGQGTRLTVV.

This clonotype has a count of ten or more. The CDR3 sequence is CASSLGPSGQPQHF. In DNA form, the CDR3 reads TGTGCCAGCAGCTTAGGCCCCTCGGGGCAGCCCCAGCATTTT. V is TRBV11-2 and J is TRBJ1-5; no firm D call. This CDR3 region has 14 residues. V was cut by 1 base and J by 7 bases, with 11 bases left in between. In germline, CDR1 is SGHAT, CDR2 FQNNGV.

CDR3 sequence reads: CARTFLREGKQETQYF. The CDR3 DNA sequence: TGTGCCAGAACCTTCCTGCGGGAGGGGAAACAAGAGACCCAGTACTTC. V is TRBV5-3 and J is TRBJ2-5; 9 bases are a match to TRBD2. TRBV5-3 is annotated as an ORF whose role is uncertain. With V trimmed by 6 bases and J by 2 bases, 11 bases remained unmatched. The CDR3 consists of 16 residues.

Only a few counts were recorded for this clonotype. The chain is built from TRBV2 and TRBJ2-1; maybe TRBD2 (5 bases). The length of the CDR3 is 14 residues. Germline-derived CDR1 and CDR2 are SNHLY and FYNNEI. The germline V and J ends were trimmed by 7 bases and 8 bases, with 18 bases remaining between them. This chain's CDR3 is CASIRRRSEDEQFF. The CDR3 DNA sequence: TGTGCCAGCATCAGGCGGAGGAGCGAGGATGAGCAGTTCTTC.

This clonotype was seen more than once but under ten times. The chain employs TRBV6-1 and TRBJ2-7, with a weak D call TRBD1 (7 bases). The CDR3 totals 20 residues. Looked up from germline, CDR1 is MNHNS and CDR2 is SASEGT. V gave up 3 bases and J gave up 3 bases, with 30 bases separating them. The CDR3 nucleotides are TGTGCCAGCAGTGAGAGGGGCGGGACAGCCCTCCTTCTGGTTATCTACGAGCAGTACTTC. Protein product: CASSERGGTALLLVIYEQYF.

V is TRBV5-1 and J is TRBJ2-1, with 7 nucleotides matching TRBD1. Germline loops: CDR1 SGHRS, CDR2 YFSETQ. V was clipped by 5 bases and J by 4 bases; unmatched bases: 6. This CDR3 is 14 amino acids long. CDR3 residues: CASSFTGAYNEQFF. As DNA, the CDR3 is TGCGCCAGCAGTTTTACAGGGGCTTACAATGAGCAGTTCTTC.

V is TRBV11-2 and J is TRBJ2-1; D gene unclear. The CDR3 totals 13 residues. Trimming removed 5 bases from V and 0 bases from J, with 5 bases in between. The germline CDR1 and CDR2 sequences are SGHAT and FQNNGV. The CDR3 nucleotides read TGTGCCAGCAGCGCGAGCTCCTACAATGAGCAGTTCTTC. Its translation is CASSASSYNEQFF.

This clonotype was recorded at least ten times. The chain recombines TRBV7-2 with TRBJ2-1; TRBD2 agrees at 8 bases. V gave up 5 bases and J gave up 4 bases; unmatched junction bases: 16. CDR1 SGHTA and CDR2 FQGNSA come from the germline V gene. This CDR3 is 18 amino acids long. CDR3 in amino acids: CASSRGWGGTSGYNEQFF. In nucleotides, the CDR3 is TGTGCCAGCAGCAGGGGCTGGGGCGGTACTAGCGGTTACAATGAGCAGTTCTTC.

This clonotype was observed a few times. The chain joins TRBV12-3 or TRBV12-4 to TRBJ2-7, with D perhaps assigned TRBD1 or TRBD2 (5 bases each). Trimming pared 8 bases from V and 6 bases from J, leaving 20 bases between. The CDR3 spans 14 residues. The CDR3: CASARDGQFGEQYF. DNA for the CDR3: TGTGCCAGCGCCAGGGACGGACAATTTGGCGAGCAGTACTTC.

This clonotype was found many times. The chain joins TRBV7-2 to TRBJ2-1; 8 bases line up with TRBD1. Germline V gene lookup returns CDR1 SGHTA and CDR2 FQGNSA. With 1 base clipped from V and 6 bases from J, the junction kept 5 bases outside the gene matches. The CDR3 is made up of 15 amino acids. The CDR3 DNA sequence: TGTGCCAGCAGCTTAGTTTATGGGACAGGCAATGAGCAGTTCTTC. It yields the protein CASSLVYGTGNEQFF.

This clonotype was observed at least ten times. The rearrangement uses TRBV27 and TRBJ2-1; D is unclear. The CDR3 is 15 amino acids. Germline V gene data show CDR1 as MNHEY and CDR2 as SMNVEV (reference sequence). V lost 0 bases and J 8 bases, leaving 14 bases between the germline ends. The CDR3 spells CASSLSPAAVDEQFF. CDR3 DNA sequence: TGTGCCAGCAGTTTATCCCCTGCCGCGGTTGATGAGCAGTTCTTC.

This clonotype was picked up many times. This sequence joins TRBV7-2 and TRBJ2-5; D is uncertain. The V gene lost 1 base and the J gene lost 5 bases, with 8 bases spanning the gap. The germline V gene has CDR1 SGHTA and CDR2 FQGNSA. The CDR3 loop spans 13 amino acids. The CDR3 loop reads CASSLGFRETQYF. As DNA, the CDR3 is TGTGCCAGCAGCTTAGGATTTCGGGAGACCCAGTACTTC. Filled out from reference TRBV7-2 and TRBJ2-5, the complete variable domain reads GAGVSQSPSNKVTEKGKDVELRCDPISGHTALYWYRQSLGQGLEFLIYFQGNSAPDKSGLPSDRFSAERTGGSVSTLTIQRTQQEDSAVYLCASSLGFRETQYFGPGTRLLVL.

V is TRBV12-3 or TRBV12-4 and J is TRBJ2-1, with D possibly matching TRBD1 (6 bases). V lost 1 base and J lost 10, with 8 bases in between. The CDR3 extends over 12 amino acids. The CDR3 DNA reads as TGTGCCAGCAGTTTAGAGGACAGCGAGCAGTTCTTC. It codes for CASSLEDSEQFF.

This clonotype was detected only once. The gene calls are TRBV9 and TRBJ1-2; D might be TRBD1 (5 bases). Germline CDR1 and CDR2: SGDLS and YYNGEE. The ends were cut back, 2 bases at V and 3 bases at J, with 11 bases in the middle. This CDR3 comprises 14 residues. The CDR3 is CASSVTARDYGYTF. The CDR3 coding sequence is TGTGCCAGCAGCGTCACCGCCAGGGACTATGGCTACACCTTC.

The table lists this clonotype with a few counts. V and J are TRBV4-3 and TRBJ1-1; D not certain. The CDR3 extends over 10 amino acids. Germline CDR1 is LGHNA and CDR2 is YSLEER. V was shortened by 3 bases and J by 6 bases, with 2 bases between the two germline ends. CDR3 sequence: CASSQAEAFF. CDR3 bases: TGCGCCAGCAGCCAGGCTGAAGCTTTCTTT.

This CDR3 reads CASDLRGPDTQYF. In DNA form, the CDR3 reads TGTGCCAGCGACTTGCGAGGGCCAGATACGCAGTATTTT. The chain recombines TRBV7-9 with TRBJ2-3, with D perhaps matching TRBD2 (5 bases). The CDR3 totals 13 residues. The ends were cut back, 8 bases at V and 4 bases at J, with 13 bases in the middle. The germline CDR1 and CDR2 sequences are SEHNR and FQNEAQ (reference sequence).